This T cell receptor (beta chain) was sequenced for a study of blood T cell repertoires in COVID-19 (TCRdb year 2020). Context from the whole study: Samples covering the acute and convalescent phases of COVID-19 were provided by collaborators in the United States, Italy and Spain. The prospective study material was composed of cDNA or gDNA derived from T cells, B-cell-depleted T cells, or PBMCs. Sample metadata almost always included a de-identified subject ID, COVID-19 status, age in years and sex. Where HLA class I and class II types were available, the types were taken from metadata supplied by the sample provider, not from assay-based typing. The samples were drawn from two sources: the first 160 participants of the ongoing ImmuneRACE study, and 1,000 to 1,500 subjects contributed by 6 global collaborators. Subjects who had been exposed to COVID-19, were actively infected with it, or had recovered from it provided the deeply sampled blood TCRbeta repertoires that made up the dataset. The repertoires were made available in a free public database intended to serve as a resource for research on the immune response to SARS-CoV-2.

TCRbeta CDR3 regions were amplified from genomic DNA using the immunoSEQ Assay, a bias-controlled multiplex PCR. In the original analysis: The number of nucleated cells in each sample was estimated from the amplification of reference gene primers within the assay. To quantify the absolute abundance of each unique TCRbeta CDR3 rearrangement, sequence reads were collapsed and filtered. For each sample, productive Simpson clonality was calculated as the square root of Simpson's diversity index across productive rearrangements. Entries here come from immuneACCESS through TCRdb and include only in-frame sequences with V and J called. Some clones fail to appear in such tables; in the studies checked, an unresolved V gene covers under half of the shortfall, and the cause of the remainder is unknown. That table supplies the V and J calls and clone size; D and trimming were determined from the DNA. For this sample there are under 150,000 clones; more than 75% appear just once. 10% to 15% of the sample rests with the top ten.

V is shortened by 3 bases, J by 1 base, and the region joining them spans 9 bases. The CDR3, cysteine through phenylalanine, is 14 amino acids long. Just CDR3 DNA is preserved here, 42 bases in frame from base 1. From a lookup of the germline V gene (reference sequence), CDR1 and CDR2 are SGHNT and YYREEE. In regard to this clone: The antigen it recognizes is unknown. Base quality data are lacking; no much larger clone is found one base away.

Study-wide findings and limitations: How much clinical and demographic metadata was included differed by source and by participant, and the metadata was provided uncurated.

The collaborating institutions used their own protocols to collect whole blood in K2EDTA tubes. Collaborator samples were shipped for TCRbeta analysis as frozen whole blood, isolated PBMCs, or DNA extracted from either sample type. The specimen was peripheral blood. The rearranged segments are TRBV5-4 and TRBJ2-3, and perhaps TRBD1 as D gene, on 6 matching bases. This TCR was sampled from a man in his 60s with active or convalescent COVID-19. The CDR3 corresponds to CASSSRQGTDTQYF. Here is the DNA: TGTGCCAGCAGCTCCCGACAGGGCACAGATACGCAGTATTTT.